This T cell receptor (beta chain) originates from a study of blood T cell repertoires in COVID-19. CDR1 SEHNR and CDR2 FQNEAQ come from the germline V gene (reference sequence). The CDR3 sequence is 12 residues long. V was shortened by 2 bases and J by 7 bases, with 5 bases between the two germline ends. The assay was immunoSEQ multiplex PCR, and TCRdb's table has in-frame clones only and misses some. The profile covers 190,000 or so clones, with about 85% appearing a single time and approximately 0.9% taken by the ten largest. This rearrangement joins TRBV7-9 to TRBJ1-4; D unresolved. The receptor was isolated from a man aged 55 to 70 with COVID-19, enrolled during active disease. Specimen: peripheral blood. CDR3 protein: CASSLIAEKLFF. CDR3 DNA sequence: TGTGCCAGCAGCTTAATAGCTGAAAAACTGTTTTTT. The full variable domain, its missing parts supplied by reference TRBV7-9 and TRBJ1-4, is DTGVSQNPRHKITKRGQNVTFRCDPISEHNRLYWYRQTLGQGPEFLTYFQNEAQLEKSRLLSDRFSAERPKGSFSTLEIQRTEQGDSAMYLCASSLIAEKLFFGSGTQLSVL.